The 15 T cell receptor beta chains in this list originate from one sample, sequenced in a study of blood T cell repertoires in COVID-19. The data were produced by immunoSEQ multiplex PCR, yet TCRdb's version contains in-frame clones alone and is incomplete. The sample carries hundreds of thousands of clones, around nine tenths recorded once. Source material: PBMCs or T cells enriched from blood (not recorded which). The receptors here all came from a man aged 60 to 69 who had recovered from COVID-19.

The V and J genes are TRBV9 and TRBJ1-2, with 8 bases lining up with TRBD1. With V trimmed by 0 bases and J by 0 bases, 10 bases remained unmatched. CDR3 length: 18 residues. CDR1 and CDR2 (germline): SGDLS, YYNGEE. The CDR3 sequence is CASSVDFYGQGPNYGYTF. Here the CDR3 DNA reads TGTGCCAGCAGCGTAGACTTCTACGGACAGGGCCCTAACTATGGCTACACCTTC. Drawing the rest from reference TRBV9 and TRBJ1-2, the complete variable domain is DSGVTQTPKHLITATGQRVTLRCSPRSGDLSVYWYQQSLDQGLQFLIQYYNGEERAKGNILERFSAQQFPDLHSELNLSSLELGDSALYFCASSVDFYGQGPNYGYTFGSGTRLTVV.

This rearrangement joins TRBV6-5 to TRBJ1-4, with D unclear. The V and J ends lost 5 bases and 5 bases respectively, with 15 bases between them. CDR3 length: 15 amino acids. Germline V gives CDR1 MNHEY, CDR2 SVGAGI. The CDR3 DNA follows: TGTGCCAGCAGTCTAAACGGACTGTCAAATGAAAAACTGTTTTTT. Protein product: CASSLNGLSNEKLFF.

In this sample, this clone turned up a few times. The rearrangement uses TRBV9 and TRBJ2-2, with a possible D match to TRBD1 (6 bases). The CDR3 extends over 16 amino acids. V dropped 0 bases and J dropped 4 bases, with 13 bases sitting between them. CDR1 is SGDLS and CDR2 is YYNGEE in the germline V gene. Written as DNA, the CDR3 is TGTGCCAGCAGCGTAGCGGGGACACTCCCCACCGGGGAGCTGTTTTTT. This sequence encodes CASSVAGTLPTGELFF.

The chain combines TRBV2 with TRBJ2-4; TRBD1 matches 12 bases. CDR1 is SNHLY, CDR2 FYNNEI, per germline. This CDR3 comprises 16 residues. V was pared by 4 bases and J by 9 bases, with 10 bases of the junction left unmatched. Here the CDR3 reads CASSGGTGGQNAIQYF. The CDR3 region has the DNA TGTGCCAGCAGTGGCGGGACAGGGGGCCAAAACGCCATTCAGTACTTC.

The sample holds one count of this clone. The V gene is TRBV5-1, the J gene TRBJ1-4; 10 positions agree with TRBD1. The CDR3 is 14 amino acids. CDR1 is SGHRS, CDR2 YFSETQ, per germline. After removal of 4 bases from V and 7 bases from J, the junction contained 4 bases not matched to a gene. The CDR3 DNA reads as TGCGCCAGCAGCCAGGGACAGGGGATTGAAAAACTGTTTTTT. Translation gives CASSQGQGIEKLFF.

The chain recombines TRBV5-8 with TRBJ1-5; TRBD1 might be the D (5 bases). Germline V lookup: CDR1 SGHTS, CDR2 YDEGEE. The CDR3 loop spans 16 amino acids. The germline V and J ends were trimmed by 4 bases and 3 bases, with 17 bases remaining between them. As DNA, the CDR3 is TGTGCCAGCAGCAGAATGGTGGGGCCCTTCAATCAGCCCCAGCATTTT. Translating it yields CASSRMVGPFNQPQHF.

This clone showed up just a few times. The V gene is TRBV6-2 or TRBV6-3, the J gene TRBJ2-6; D is uncertain. This CDR3 contains 19 residues. Trimming took 0 bases from V and 0 from J, leaving 15 bases between them. Looked up from germline, CDR1 is MNHEY and CDR2 is SVGEGT. The CDR3 nucleotides are TGTGCCAGCAGTTACTCGACTCAATTAGCTAACTCTGGGGCCAACGTCCTGACTTTC. The encoded protein is CASSYSTQLANSGANVLTF.

This clone was recorded a few times. This chain joins TRBV5-1 and TRBJ2-7; possible D gene TRBD1, 5 bases. The CDR3 extends over 15 amino acids. Germline lookup yields CDR1 SGHRS and CDR2 YFSETQ. Trimming pared 0 bases from V and 1 base from J, leaving 11 bases between. CDR3: CASSLESGNSYEQYF. The CDR3 DNA follows: TGCGCCAGCAGCTTGGAGTCAGGGAATTCCTACGAGCAGTACTTC.

This chain uses TRBV7-6 with TRBJ2-7, with TRBD2 identical over 10 bases. V gave up 0 bases and J gave up 7 bases; unmatched junction bases: 9. The CDR3 extends over 16 amino acids. Germline lookup yields CDR1 SGHVS and CDR2 FNYEAQ. Here the CDR3 reads CASSLAIAGGSGEQYF. The CDR3 DNA reads TGTGCCAGCAGCTTAGCAATAGCGGGGGGTTCTGGTGAGCAGTACTTC.

Details on this clone: Germline and junction disagree at one end, which may indicate a read error. This chain uses TRBV7-7 with TRBJ2-7; TRBD1 aligns across 11 bases. The CDR3 is 15 amino acids. Germline V CDR1 and CDR2: SSHAT, FNYEAQ (reference sequence). CDR3 in amino acids: CASSLGTGGTYEQYF. The CDR3 bases are TGTGCTAGCAGCCTGGGGACAGGGGGAACGTACGAGCAGTACTTC.

In this sample, this clone turned up once. This chain joins TRBV7-8 and TRBJ2-7; 13 bases agree with TRBD2. V gave up 5 bases and J gave up 2 bases; unmatched junction bases: 3. This CDR3 comprises 15 residues. CDR1 is SGHVS, CDR2 FQNEAQ, per germline. DNA of the CDR3: TGTGCCAGCAGCAAAGGGACTAGCGGGGCCTACGAGCAGTACTTC. Encoded protein: CASSKGTSGAYEQYF.

V usage is TRBV3-1 (or the pseudogene TRBV3-2) and J usage is TRBJ2-3; TRBD2 agrees at 10 bases. The germline V gene has CDR1 LGHDT and CDR2 YNNKEL (reference sequence). The CDR3 has 16 amino acids. J lost 1 base, V lost 1 base, and 2 bases had no gene match. CDR3 bases: TGTGCCAGCAGCCAAGCCGGGACTAGCGGCACAGATACGCAGTATTTT. As protein: CASSQAGTSGTDTQYF.

J is TRBJ2-1 and V is TRBV5-6; D remains ambiguous. The germline V gene encodes CDR1 SGHDT and CDR2 YYEEEE. V shed 5 bases and J shed 0 bases, with 15 bases lying between them. The CDR3 is 16 residues long. CDR3 coding DNA: TGTGCCAGCAGTCCTCTCGGGTCGAGCTCCTACAATGAGCAGTTCTTC. It yields the protein CASSPLGSSSYNEQFF.

This clone appeared once. V and J are TRBV2 and TRBJ2-3, with no clear D. V shed 1 base and J shed 5 bases, with 10 bases lying between them. The CDR3 extends over 14 amino acids. Germline CDR1 is SNHLY and CDR2 is FYNNEI. This CDR3 reads CASSEVLAVDTQYF. CDR3 DNA sequence: TGTGCCAGCAGTGAAGTTCTCGCGGTAGATACGCAGTATTTT.

The V gene is TRBV18, the J gene TRBJ2-1; D unresolved. In germline, CDR1 is KGHSH, CDR2 LQKENI. The CDR3 contains 14 residues. V lost 2 bases, J lost 4 bases, and 9 bases lay in between. In DNA form, the CDR3 reads TGTGCCAGCTCACCAAATCCCGGGTACAATGAGCAGTTCTTC. This encodes CASSPNPGYNEQFF.